A single sample gave rise to the 12 T cell receptor beta chains below, sequenced in a study of blood T cell repertoires in COVID-19. Profiled with immunoSEQ multiplex PCR; TCRdb holds only in-frame clones, not every one. The sample records approximately 250,000 clones, approximately 86% being singletons. The sequencing input was PBMCs or T cells enriched from blood (not recorded which). Every receptor here comes from a woman younger than 45 who had recovered from COVID-19.

The DNA of the CDR3 is TGTGCCACCAGTGTCACAGGGGGCACAGATACGCAGTATTTT. It specifies CATSVTGGTDTQYF. The J gene is TRBJ2-3, the V gene TRBV24-1; 7 bases are shared with TRBD1. Trimming at V came to 5 bases and at J to 1 base, leaving 2 bases not matched to a gene. The CDR3 is made up of 14 amino acids. Germline loops: CDR1 KGHDR, CDR2 SFDVKD.

The chain is built from TRBV14 and TRBJ1-2; weak D call: TRBD1 (6 bases). V was trimmed by 2 bases and J by 3 bases, leaving 10 bases between them. This CDR3 spans 14 amino acids. CDR1 is SGHDN, CDR2 FVKESK, per germline. The CDR3: CASSQLNRDYGYTF. The DNA of the CDR3 is TGTGCCAGCAGCCAATTAAACAGGGACTATGGCTACACCTTC.

The chain links TRBV6-5 to TRBJ1-2, with unresolved D. V was cut by 7 bases and J by 1 base, with 10 bases left in between. The CDR3 contains 13 residues. Germline V CDR1 and CDR2: MNHEY, SVGAGI. The CDR3 reads CASIREINYGYTF. As DNA, the CDR3 is TGTGCCAGCATTCGGGAGATTAACTATGGCTACACCTTC.

This chain uses TRBV30 with TRBJ1-2; D is perhaps TRBD1 (6 bases). The CDR3 sequence is 15 residues long. Looked up from germline, CDR1 is GTSNPN and CDR2 is SVGIG (reference sequence). The V and J ends lost 0 bases and 8 bases respectively, with 19 bases between them. This CDR3 reads CAWSVQSGTSRGYTF. The CDR3 region has the DNA TGTGCCTGGAGTGTACAGTCGGGGACATCACGGGGCTACACCTTC.

This chain joins TRBV7-3 and TRBJ2-1, with D possibly matching TRBD2 (6 bases). V was cut by 0 bases and J by 8 bases, with 14 bases left in between. Germline CDR1 SGHTA, CDR2 FQGTGA. The CDR3 loop spans 15 amino acids. CDR3 protein: CASSLTKLASDEQFF. For the CDR3, the DNA is TGTGCCAGCAGCTTAACAAAACTAGCTTCCGATGAGCAGTTCTTC.

J is TRBJ2-1 and V is TRBV24-1; D is perhaps TRBD1 (6 bases). The CDR3 spans 15 residues. Germline V CDR1 and CDR2: KGHDR, SFDVKD. V was clipped by 1 base and J by 3 bases, with 9 bases between them. CDR3 sequence: CATSDLRDNYNEQFF. In DNA, the CDR3 is TGTGCCACCAGTGATTTACGGGACAACTACAATGAGCAGTTCTTC.

The rearrangement links TRBV27 to TRBJ1-2, with 8 nucleotides matching TRBD1. This CDR3 contains 16 residues. The V gene's germline CDR1 is MNHEY and CDR2 SMNVEV (reference sequence). V was clipped by 3 bases and J by 0 bases; unmatched bases: 6. CDR3 bases: TGTGCCAGCAGTTTCGTCAGGGGGCTAGCTAACTATGGCTACACCTTC. Residues: CASSFVRGLANYGYTF.

As to this clone: In the same sample, other DNA sequences code for this CDR3. The V call is TRBV5-1, the J call TRBJ2-3, with D maybe TRBD2 (6 bases). Germline V lookup: CDR1 SGHRS, CDR2 YFSETQ. The CDR3 totals 14 residues. With 4 bases removed from V and 2 bases from J, the gap between germline ends came to 11 bases. CDR3 sequence (DNA): TGCGCCAGCAGCAGCGAGGGACTCACAGATACGCAGTATTTT. This encodes CASSSEGLTDTQYF.

This chain links TRBV28 with TRBJ1-4; possible D gene TRBD1, 6 bases. The CDR3 length is 16 residues. The V end was cut by 7 bases, the J end by 8 bases, with 23 bases between. Germline V gene data show CDR1 as MDHEN and CDR2 as SYDVKM. The CDR3 sequence is CASNTVQGSDGEKLFF. The DNA for the CDR3 is TGTGCCAGCAATACTGTCCAGGGGAGCGACGGGGAAAAACTGTTTTTT.

This clone has a single count. This chain links TRBV18 with TRBJ1-1; D is possibly TRBD1 (6 bases). V gave up 3 bases and J gave up 3 bases, with 20 bases separating them. Germline lookup yields CDR1 KGHSH and CDR2 LQKENI. The CDR3 has 17 residues. The CDR3 DNA reads TGTGCCAGCTCACCCCGCAGGGCGGGGGCGCGGGACACTGAAGCTTTCTTT. Amino acids: CASSPRRAGARDTEAFF.

The chain carries TRBV5-5 and TRBJ1-1; 7 bases match TRBD1. The CDR3 consists of 16 residues. V lost 3 bases to trimming and J lost 8 bases; unmatched junction nucleotides: 16. Germline values: CDR1 SGHKS, CDR2 YYEKEE (reference sequence). CDR3 DNA sequence: TGTGCCAGCAGCTCCAAAGGTGGGCGGGACAGAAGAGAAGCTTTCTTT. As protein: CASSSKGGRDRREAFF.

This chain links TRBV28 with TRBJ1-2; tentatively, D is TRBD1 (6 bases). V was cut by 8 bases and J by 7 bases, with 14 bases left in between. In germline, CDR1 is MDHEN, CDR2 SYDVKM. This CDR3 is 12 amino acids long. Here the CDR3 DNA reads TGTGCCAGCCTGACAGGAATCAGTGGCTACACCTTC. Its translation: CASLTGISGYTF.